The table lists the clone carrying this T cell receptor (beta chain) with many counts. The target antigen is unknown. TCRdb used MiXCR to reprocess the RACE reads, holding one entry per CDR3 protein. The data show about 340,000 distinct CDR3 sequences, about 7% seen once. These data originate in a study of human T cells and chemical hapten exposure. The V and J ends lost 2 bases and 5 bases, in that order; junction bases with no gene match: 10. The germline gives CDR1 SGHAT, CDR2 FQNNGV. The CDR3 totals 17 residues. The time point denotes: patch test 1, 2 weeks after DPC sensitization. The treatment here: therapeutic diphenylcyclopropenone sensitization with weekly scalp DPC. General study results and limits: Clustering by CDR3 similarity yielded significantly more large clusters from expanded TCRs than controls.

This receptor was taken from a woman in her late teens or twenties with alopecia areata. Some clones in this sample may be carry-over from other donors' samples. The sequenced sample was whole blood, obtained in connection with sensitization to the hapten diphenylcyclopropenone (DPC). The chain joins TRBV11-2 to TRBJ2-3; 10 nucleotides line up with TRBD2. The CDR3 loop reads CASSLTPGAGGEDTQYF. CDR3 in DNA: TGTGCCAGCAGCTTAACCCCAGGAGCGGGGGGGGAAGATACGCAGTATTTT.